This TCR beta chain was sequenced in a study of tumor T cells in aggressive B-cell lymphoma. Data came from immunoSEQ multiplex PCR; TCRdb stores just in-frame clones and leaves some out. The table includes approximately 3,000 clones, approximately 81% detected once. V gave up 4 bases and J gave up 7 bases, with 15 bases separating them. This CDR3 spans 13 amino acids. Looked up from germline, CDR1 is SQVTM and CDR2 is ANQGSEA. The chain joins TRBV29-1 to TRBJ2-3; tentative D call: TRBD2 (5 bases). The sample taken for sequencing was tumor tissue. This clonotype was sampled from an adult with diffuse large B cell lymphoma. The CDR3: CSVGNGRSHTQYF. The CDR3 DNA sequence: TGCAGCGTTGGTAATGGGAGAAGCCATACGCAGTATTTT.